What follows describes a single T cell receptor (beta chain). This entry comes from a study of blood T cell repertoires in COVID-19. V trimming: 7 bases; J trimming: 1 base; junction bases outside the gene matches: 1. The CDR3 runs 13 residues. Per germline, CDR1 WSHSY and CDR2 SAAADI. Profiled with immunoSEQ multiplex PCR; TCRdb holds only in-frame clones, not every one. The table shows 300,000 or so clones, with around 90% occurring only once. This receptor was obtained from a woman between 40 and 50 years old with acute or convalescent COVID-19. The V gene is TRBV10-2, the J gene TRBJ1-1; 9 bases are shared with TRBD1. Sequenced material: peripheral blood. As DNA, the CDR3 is TGCGCCAGCACGGGACAGGGGAACACTGAAGCTTTCTTT. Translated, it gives CASTGQGNTEAFF.